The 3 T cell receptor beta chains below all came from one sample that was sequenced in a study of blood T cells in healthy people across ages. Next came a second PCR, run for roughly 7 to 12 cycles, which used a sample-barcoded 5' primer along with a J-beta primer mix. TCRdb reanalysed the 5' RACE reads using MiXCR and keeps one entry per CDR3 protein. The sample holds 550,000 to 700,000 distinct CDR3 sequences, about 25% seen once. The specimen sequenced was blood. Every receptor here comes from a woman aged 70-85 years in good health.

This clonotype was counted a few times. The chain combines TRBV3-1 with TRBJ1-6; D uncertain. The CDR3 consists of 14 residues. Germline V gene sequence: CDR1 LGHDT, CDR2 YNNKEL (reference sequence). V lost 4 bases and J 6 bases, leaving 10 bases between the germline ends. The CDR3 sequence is CASSPNSFNSPLHF. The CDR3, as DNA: TGTGCCAGCAGCCCGAATTCGTTTAATTCACCCCTCCACTTT.

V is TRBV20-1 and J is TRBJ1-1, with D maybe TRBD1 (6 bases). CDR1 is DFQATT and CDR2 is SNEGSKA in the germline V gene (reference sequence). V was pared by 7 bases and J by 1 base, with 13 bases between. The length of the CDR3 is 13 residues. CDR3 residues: CSVIPGQNTEAFF. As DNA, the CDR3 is TGCAGTGTTATACCGGGACAGAACACTGAAGCTTTCTTT.

The CDR3 is CASSGRDRGPREQFF. CDR3 coding DNA: TGTGCCAGCAGTGGCCGGGACAGGGGTCCTCGGGAGCAGTTCTTC. The rearrangement links TRBV25-1 to TRBJ2-5; 10 bases match TRBD1. The end of the DNA is better explained by TRBJ2-1, so the J call may be wrong. The CDR3 contains 15 residues. Germline assignment: CDR1 MGHDK and CDR2 SYGVNS.